This record concerns one T cell receptor beta chain sequence. Its antigen is not known. The data were obtained in a study of CD8+ T cells in alopecia areata. The CDR3 loop spans 13 amino acids. The germline V and J ends were trimmed by 0 bases and 6 bases, with 6 bases remaining between them. The germline V gene has CDR1 SGHNT and CDR2 YYREEE (reference sequence). Indicated treatment: oral pan-JAK inhibitor, 5-10 mg twice daily. Study observations and caveats: Many expanded lesional clones remained in scalp and blood on tofacitinib. Clarity of TCR sharing across patients fell short of that in mice, possibly HLA-related.

The sequencing template was cDNA reverse transcribed from extracted RNA. Clones were read by immunoSEQ multiplex PCR, and TCRdb kept only the in-frame ones, dropping some. Of 90,000 to 120,000 clones in the sample, roughly 84% were seen once. Source: CD8+ T cells sorted from blood, taken at week 24, from a patient treated with tofacitinib. The V call is TRBV5-4, the J call TRBJ1-4; D call uncertain. The sequence derives from a human donor with alopecia areata. CDR3 region: CASSLGGDEKLFF. CDR3 bases: TGTGCCAGCAGCTTGGGTGGGGATGAAAAACTGTTTTTT.